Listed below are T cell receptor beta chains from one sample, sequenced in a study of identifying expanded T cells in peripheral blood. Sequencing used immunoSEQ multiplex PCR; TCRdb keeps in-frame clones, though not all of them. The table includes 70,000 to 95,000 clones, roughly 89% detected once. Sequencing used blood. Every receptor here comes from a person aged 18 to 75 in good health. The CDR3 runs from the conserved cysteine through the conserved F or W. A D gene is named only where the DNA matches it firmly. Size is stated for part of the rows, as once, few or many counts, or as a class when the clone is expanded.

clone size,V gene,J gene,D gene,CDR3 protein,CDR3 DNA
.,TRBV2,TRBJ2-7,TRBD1,CASDRETSYEQYF,TGTGCCAGCGACAGGGAAACCTCCTACGAGCAGTACTTC
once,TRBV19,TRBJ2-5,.,CASSRRTRVGETQYF,TGTGCCAGTAGTCGCCGAACTAGGGTTGGAGAGACCCAGTACTTC
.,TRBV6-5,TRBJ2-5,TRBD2,CASSPGTSGETQYF,TGTGCCAGCAGCCCCGGGACTAGCGGGGAGACCCAGTACTTC
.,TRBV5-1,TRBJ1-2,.,CASSLSAGTGKSGYTF,TGCGCCAGCAGCTTGTCCGCGGGGACGGGGAAAAGCGGCTACACCTTC
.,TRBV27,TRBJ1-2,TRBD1,CASSLYRDRLYDGYTF,TGTGCCAGCAGTCTGTACCGGGACAGGCTTTACGATGGCTACACCTTC
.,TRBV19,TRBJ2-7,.,CASVTVSYEQYF,TGTGCCAGTGTGACAGTATCCTACGAGCAGTACTTC
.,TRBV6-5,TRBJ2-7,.,CASTPAGGTYEQYF,TGTGCCAGCACCCCGGCGGGCGGGACCTACGAGCAGTACTTC
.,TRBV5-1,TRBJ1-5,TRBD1,CASSRDGQVNQPQHF,TGCGCCAGCAGTCGCGATGGACAGGTCAATCAGCCCCAGCATTTT
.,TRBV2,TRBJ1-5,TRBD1,CASSATGVFNQPQHF,TGTGCCAGCAGTGCGACAGGGGTTTTCAATCAGCCCCAGCATTTT
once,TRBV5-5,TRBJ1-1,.,CASSKRYTEAFF,TGTGCCAGCAGCAAGAGGTACACTGAAGCTTTCTTT
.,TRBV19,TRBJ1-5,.,CASSIGRNQPQHF,TGTGCCAGTAGTATAGGGCGCAATCAGCCCCAGCATTTT
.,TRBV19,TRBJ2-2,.,CASQQGPTGELFF,TGTGCCAGTCAACAGGGCCCCACCGGGGAGCTGTTTTTT
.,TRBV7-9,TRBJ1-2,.,CASSLASVNYGYTF,TGTGCCAGCAGCTTAGCGAGCGTTAACTATGGCTACACCTTC
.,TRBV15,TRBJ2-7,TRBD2,CATSRDLASGVQYF,TGTGCCACCAGCAGAGATTTGGCTAGCGGGGTACAGTACTTC
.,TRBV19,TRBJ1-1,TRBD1,CASSRRDRENTEAFF,TGTGCCAGTAGTAGGCGGGACAGAGAGAACACTGAAGCTTTCTTT
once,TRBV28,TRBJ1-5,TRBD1,CASSLTGGHQPQHF,TGTGCCAGCAGTTTGACAGGGGGTCATCAGCCCCAGCATTTT
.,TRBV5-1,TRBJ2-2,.,CASRILRSTGELFF,TGCGCCAGCCGCATACTGAGGAGTACCGGGGAGCTGTTTTTT
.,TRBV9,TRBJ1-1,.,CASSVSGLSEAFF,TGTGCCAGCAGCGTGTCTGGATTATCTGAAGCTTTCTTT
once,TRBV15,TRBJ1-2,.,CATSQQFNYGYTF,TGTGCCACCAGCCAACAGTTTAACTATGGCTACACCTTC
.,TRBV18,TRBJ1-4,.,CASSSSFARGAGNEKLFF,TGTGCCAGCTCATCAAGCTTTGCCAGGGGCGCGGGTAATGAAAAACTGTTTTTT
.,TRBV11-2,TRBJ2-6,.,CASSYRQYGRSSGANVLTF,TGTGCCAGCAGCTATAGACAGTATGGAAGGAGCTCTGGGGCCAACGTCCTGACTTTC
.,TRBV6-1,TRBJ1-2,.,CASSAREGGYTF,TGTGCCAGCAGTGCGAGAGAAGGTGGCTACACCTTC
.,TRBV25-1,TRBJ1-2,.,CASSETYGEGGYTF,TGTGCCAGCAGTGAAACGTATGGGGAAGGTGGCTACACCTTC
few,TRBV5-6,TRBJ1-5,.,CASSLGGVQPQHF,TGTGCCAGCAGCTTGGGAGGGGTTCAGCCCCAGCATTTT
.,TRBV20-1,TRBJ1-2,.,CSARTSGYTF,TGCAGTGCCCGGACATCAGGCTACACCTTC
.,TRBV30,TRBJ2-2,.,CAWSVRRVIGTGELFF,TGTGCCTGGAGTGTACGCAGGGTAATTGGCACCGGGGAGCTGTTTTTT
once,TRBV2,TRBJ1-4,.,CASSARGSEKLFF,TGTGCCAGCAGTGCGAGGGGTAGTGAAAAACTGTTTTTT
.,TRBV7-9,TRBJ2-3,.,CASSLGLGTSTDTQYF,TGTGCCAGCAGCTTAGGGTTAGGCACTAGCACAGATACGCAGTATTTT
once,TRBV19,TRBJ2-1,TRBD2,CASKKLAGEYEQFF,TGTGCCAGTAAAAAACTAGCGGGAGAGTATGAGCAGTTCTTC
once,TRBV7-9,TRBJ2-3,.,CASSFGYTDTQYF,TGTGCCAGCAGCTTTGGCTACACAGATACGCAGTATTTT
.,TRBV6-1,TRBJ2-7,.,CASSFPTDPYEQYF,TGTGCCAGCAGTTTCCCGACAGACCCCTACGAGCAGTACTTC
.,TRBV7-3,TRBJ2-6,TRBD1,CASSLLGQGPVSGANVLTF,TGTGCCAGCAGCTTACTAGGACAGGGTCCCGTCTCTGGGGCCAACGTCCTGACTTTC
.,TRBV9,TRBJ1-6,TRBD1,CASSAGQLPSPLHF,TGTGCCAGCAGCGCGGGACAGTTGCCCTCACCCCTCCACTTT
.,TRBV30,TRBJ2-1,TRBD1,CASSGGLSYNEQFF,TGTGCCTCCTCAGGGGGTCTCTCCTACAATGAGCAGTTCTTC
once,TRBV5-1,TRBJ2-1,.,CASSFGGPEQFF,TGCGCCAGCAGCTTTGGAGGTCCTGAGCAGTTCTTC